The 7 T cell receptor beta chains below were found in one sample sequenced in a study of shared clonotypes between healthy human individuals. Clones were read by immunoSEQ multiplex PCR, and TCRdb kept only the in-frame ones, dropping some. The profile shows around 2,000,000 clones, just over 90% of them singletons. It was CD45RO-negative cells, positively selected for CCR7, that made up naive CD8 cells, with terminally differentiated effector memory CD45RA+ cells excluded. Sequences were obtained from naive CD8+ T cells from PBMCs. The receptors originated from a man younger than 35 in good health. Some clones in this sample may be carry-over from other donors' samples.

J is TRBJ2-3 and V is TRBV9, with 7 bases fitting TRBD1. Germline V gives CDR1 SGDLS, CDR2 YYNGEE. This CDR3 comprises 15 residues. With V trimmed by 4 bases and J by 3 bases, 8 bases remained unmatched. The CDR3 sequence is CASSPRQGKTDTQYF. The CDR3 DNA reads as TGTGCCAGCAGCCCCCGACAGGGTAAGACAGATACGCAGTATTTT.

This chain connects TRBV28 to TRBJ1-1; D unclear. This CDR3 is built from 16 residues. Between the trimmed V and J ends, which lost 0 bases and 0 bases, there was a span of 11 bases. CDR1 and CDR2 from the germline V gene are MDHEN and SYDVKM. The CDR3 coding sequence is TGTGCCAGCAGTTTATGGGGGTTCACGATGAACACTGAAGCTTTCTTT. Translating gives CASSLWGFTMNTEAFF.

The CDR3 is CASSYRQKGNQPQHF. The CDR3 nucleotides read TGTGCCAGCAGCTACCGACAGAAGGGCAATCAGCCCCAGCATTTT. V is TRBV7-7 and J is TRBJ1-5, with a weak D call TRBD1 (5 bases). Trimming left V 4 bases short and J 2 bases short, with 12 bases between. The CDR3 is made up of 15 amino acids. Germline loops: CDR1 SSHAT, CDR2 FNYEAQ (reference sequence).

Concerning this clone: Other nucleotide sequences from this sample produce the same CDR3. DNA for the CDR3: TGTGCCACCAGCCGAACTACAGCAACTAATGAAAAACTGTTTTTT. Encoded protein: CATSRTTATNEKLFF. V gene TRBV15 combines with J gene TRBJ1-4; the D is unclear. V lost 5 bases and J lost 0, with 10 bases in between. The CDR3 sequence is 15 residues long. Germline-derived CDR1 and CDR2 are LNHNV and YYDKDF (reference sequence).

J is TRBJ1-2 and V is TRBV4-2; maybe TRBD1 (5 bases). Trimming removed 1 base from V and 2 bases from J, with 14 bases in between. In germline, CDR1 is LGHNA, CDR2 YNFKEQ. The CDR3 consists of 16 residues. The CDR3 DNA sequence: TGTGCCAGCAGCCAAGCGGCGGGGGGGGAGAACTATGGCTACACCTTC. Translated: CASSQAAGGENYGYTF.

The V call is TRBV5-5, the J call TRBJ1-1, with D tentatively TRBD1 (5 bases). The CDR3 spans 15 residues. The V end lost 2 bases, the J end lost 2 bases, and 13 bases lay between the germline ends. Germline CDR1 SGHKS, CDR2 YYEKEE (reference sequence). The CDR3 loop reads CASSFGYRTNTEAFF. CDR3 bases: TGTGCCAGCAGCTTTGGATACAGGACTAACACTGAAGCTTTCTTT.

This rearrangement joins TRBV7-8 to TRBJ2-7; 8 nucleotides align to TRBD1. V lost 3 bases to trimming and J lost 2 bases; unmatched junction nucleotides: 6. CDR3 length equals 15 residues. Germline CDR1 and CDR2: SGHVS and FQNEAQ. The CDR3 DNA reads as TGTGCCAGCAGCTTTAGACAGGGGACCGCCTACGAGCAGTACTTC. Protein product: CASSFRQGTAYEQYF.